A selection of T cell receptor beta chains follows, all from one sample in a study of T cell responses to AZD1222 COVID-19 vaccine. The method was immunoSEQ multiplex PCR; TCRdb's version includes in-frame clones alone and lacks a portion of them. Here the sample spans approximately 97,000 clones, around 90% being singletons. The source was peripheral blood, collected on day 0 of AZD1222 vaccination. These receptors originate from an adult in good health. The CDR3 runs from the conserved cysteine through the conserved F or W. The D gene is left open where the match is weak. Rows give clone size only sometimes, using once, few, many, or a class for an expanded clone.

>.|.|TRBV5-1|TRBJ2-5
TGCGCCAGCAGCCGGGGATATTCCCAAGAGACCCAGTACTTC
CASSRGYSQETQYF
>TRBD2|.|TRBV28|TRBJ2-3
TGTGCCAGCAGTACGAGCGGGGACGGCACAGATACGCAGTATTTT
CASSTSGDGTDTQYF
>.|.|TRBV5-1|TRBJ2-5
TGCGCCAGCAGCAACCCCTCACAGGGTTGGGAGACCCAGTACTTC
CASSNPSQGWETQYF
>.|.|TRBV28|TRBJ1-2
TGTGCCAGCTCTCCTGCGGGGGGCGCAGAAGGCTACACCTTC
CASSPAGGAEGYTF
>.|.|TRBV5-1|TRBJ2-6
TGCGCCAGCAGCTTGGTAACCTCTGGGGCCAACGTCCTGACTTTC
CASSLVTSGANVLTF
>.|.|TRBV7-9|TRBJ1-5
TGTGCCAGCAGCGTGACAGATCAGCCCCAGCATTTT
CASSVTDQPQHF
>.|.|TRBV15|TRBJ2-7
TGTGCCACCAGCAGAGATGGGCTCTCACCCTACGAGCAGTACTTC
CATSRDGLSPYEQYF
>.|few|TRBV7-2|TRBJ2-7
TGTGCCAGCAGCTTAGCGTGGGCCATTGCCTACGAGCAGTACTTC
CASSLAWAIAYEQYF
>.|.|TRBV2|TRBJ1-1
TGTGCCAGCAGCGCCAGGAGTGGCTACACTGAAGCTTTCTTT
CASSARSGYTEAFF
>.|.|TRBV7-9|TRBJ1-4
TGTGCCAGCAGCCCCGGGGGGGGCCAGGAAAAACTGTTTTTT
CASSPGGGQEKLFF
>.|.|TRBV6-6|TRBJ1-2
TGTGCCAGCAGTTTCAACTATGGCTACACCTTC
CASSFNYGYTF
>TRBD2|.|TRBV10-3|TRBJ2-3
TGTGCCATCAGTGAGGGACTAGCGGGGGGGCCTATAGATACGCAGTATTTT
CAISEGLAGGPIDTQYF
>TRBD2|.|TRBV19|TRBJ2-1
TGTGCCAGTAGTAACCCCGCCAAGACTAGCGGGGTATATTTCTTC
CASSNPAKTSGVYFF
>.|.|TRBV11-1|TRBJ2-5
TGTGCCAGCAGCTTAGCGGGGGGCCTTTTTGAGACCCAGTACTTC
CASSLAGGLFETQYF
>TRBD1|.|TRBV24-1|TRBJ2-3
TGTGCCACCAGTGACGGGACAGGGGTGACAGATACGCAGTATTTT
CATSDGTGVTDTQYF
>.|.|TRBV15|TRBJ1-4
TGTGCCACCAGCAGAGATGCGGGGGAAAAACTGTTTTTT
CATSRDAGEKLFF
>.|once|TRBV3-1/TRBV3-2|TRBJ2-7
TGTGCCAGCAGCCAACAGGGTGCCTACGAGCAGTACTTC
CASSQQGAYEQYF
>TRBD1|.|TRBV30|TRBJ1-3
TGTGCCTGGAGGGACAGGGGGATTCGAAACACCATATATTTT
CAWRDRGIRNTIYF
>TRBD1|once|TRBV9|TRBJ1-2
TGTGCCAGCAGCCTTAACTCCGGACAGGGAAGGTATGGCTACACCTTC
CASSLNSGQGRYGYTF
>TRBD1|.|TRBV14|TRBJ1-3
TGTGCCAGCAGCCAAGATGGGACAGGGACTGGAAACACCATATATTTT
CASSQDGTGTGNTIYF
>TRBD1|once|TRBV28|TRBJ1-1
TGTGCCAGCAGTTCGACAGGGGGTTCGGCTGAAGCTTTCTTT
CASSSTGGSAEAFF
>TRBD1|once|TRBV3-1/TRBV3-2|TRBJ1-6
TGTGCCAGCAGCCTAGACCCCAACAGGGGGCTGGCTAATTCACCCCTCCACTTT
CASSLDPNRGLANSPLHF
>TRBD2|.|TRBV5-1|TRBJ2-3
TGCGCCAGCAGCTTACAGCGGGGGCTTAGCACAGATACGCAGTATTTT
CASSLQRGLSTDTQYF
>.|few|TRBV7-2|TRBJ2-1
TGTGCCAGCAGCCGGGACGGGAGCTCCTACAATGAGCAGTTCTTC
CASSRDGSSYNEQFF
>TRBD2|.|TRBV27|TRBJ2-3
TGTGCCAGCAGTTGGACTAGCGGGGATAGCACAGATACGCAGTATTTT
CASSWTSGDSTDTQYF
>.|.|TRBV7-2|TRBJ2-3
TGTGCCAGCAGCTCGCGGAGTAGCCGGGGGGATACGCAGTATTTT
CASSSRSSRGDTQYF
>TRBD2|few|TRBV7-6|TRBJ2-2
TGTGCCAGCAGCCCTACCCCTAGCGGGGGGGCCAGGGAGCTGTTTTTT
CASSPTPSGGARELFF
>.|.|TRBV29-1|TRBJ2-7
TGCAGCGTTGAACGGGGGTACGAGCAGTACTTC
CSVERGYEQYF
>.|.|TRBV19|TRBJ2-5
TGTGCCAGTAGTATAGCTTATCTGGGACGAGGGTATGAGACCCAGTACTTC
CASSIAYLGRGYETQYF
>.|.|TRBV28|TRBJ2-7
TGTGCCAGCAGTTCTAACCTAGCGCCAGAGACCGATCAATTC
CASSSNLAPETDQF
>.|.|TRBV28|TRBJ1-5
TGTGCCAGCAGTACCGGGACACCTACCAATCAGCCCCAGCATTTT
CASSTGTPTNQPQHF
>.|once|TRBV7-2|TRBJ1-2
TGTGCCAGCAGCCGCGCCTTCAGGGGTGGGGCCTATGGCTACACCTTC
CASSRAFRGGAYGYTF
>.|.|TRBV5-4|TRBJ2-2
TGTGCCAGCAGCTTCTCAGGGGAAGGCGGGGAGCTGTTTTTT
CASSFSGEGGELFF
>.|.|TRBV4-1|TRBJ2-7
TGCGCCAGCAGCCAAGATGATCAGACTGGGCAGTACTTC
CASSQDDQTGQYF
>.|.|TRBV6-5|TRBJ2-2
TGTGCCAGCGTTTCAGGGAGCGTGGCCGGGGAGCTGTTTTTT
CASVSGSVAGELFF
>.|.|TRBV9|TRBJ1-1
TGTGCCAGCAGTGGCGATTTCACTGAAGCTTTCTTT
CASSGDFTEAFF
>.|.|TRBV7-9|TRBJ2-6
TGTGCCAGCAGCCTGGGTAGACAGGAGGAAGGGGCCAACGTCCTGACTTTC
CASSLGRQEEGANVLTF
>.|.|TRBV4-2|TRBJ1-4
TGTGCCAGCAGCCAAGATTATAACAGACAAAATGAAAAACTGTTTTTT
CASSQDYNRQNEKLFF
>.|.|TRBV18|TRBJ2-1
TGTGCCAGCTTAACCAGTACTGGGAGCTCCTACAATGAGCAGTTCTTC
CASLTSTGSSYNEQFF
>.|.|TRBV27|TRBJ1-6
TGTGCCAGCAGTCCTGCAAATTCACCCCTCCACTTT
CASSPANSPLHF
>.|.|TRBV9|TRBJ2-2
TGTGCCAGCAGCGTAGTGGACGGCTACACCGGGGAGCTGTTTTTT
CASSVVDGYTGELFF
>.|.|TRBV13|TRBJ1-1
TGTGCCAGCAGCTTAGTACAGACGAACACTGAAGCTTTCTTT
CASSLVQTNTEAFF
>.|.|TRBV7-9|TRBJ1-1
TGTGCCAGCGAAAACAGGGCCCAGCGCACTGAAGCTTTCTTT
CASENRAQRTEAFF
>TRBD2|.|TRBV2|TRBJ2-2
TGTGCCAGCAGTGAAGACCTAGCGGGAGGAGGCGGGGAGCTGTTTTTT
CASSEDLAGGGGELFF
>TRBD1|.|TRBV9|TRBJ2-3
TGTGCCAGCAGCACGTACCGGGACAGTACCCTAGGTTTGCAGTATTTT
CASSTYRDSTLGLQYF
>.|.|TRBV24-1|TRBJ2-3
TGTGCCACCAGTGGAGTTAGCACAGATACGCAGTATTTT
CATSGVSTDTQYF
>TRBD2|few|TRBV2|TRBJ2-1
TGTGCCAGCAGTGAGTGGACTAGCGGGCTTTACAATGAGCAGTTCTTC
CASSEWTSGLYNEQFF
>TRBD2|.|TRBV5-1|TRBJ2-7
TGCGCCAGCAGCCAGGGCAGAGAAGCGGGAGTGGGAGAGCACTTC
CASSQGREAGVGEHF
>TRBD1|once|TRBV11-2|TRBJ1-2
TGTGCCAGCAGCCGACCTGACAGGGGCTATGGCTACACCTTC
CASSRPDRGYGYTF
>.|once|TRBV6-5|TRBJ1-6
TGTGCCAGCAGCGTAGGGAATTCACCCCTCCACTTT
CASSVGNSPLHF
>.|.|TRBV12-3/TRBV12-4|TRBJ1-1
TGTGCCAGCAGTTCCCGGGACCGGGCTGAAGCTTTCTTT
CASSSRDRAEAFF
>.|.|TRBV4-2|TRBJ1-4
TGTGCCAGCAGCCAAGATGTGGGTTCTGGTGGTGAAAAACTGTTTTTT
CASSQDVGSGGEKLFF
>.|.|TRBV25-1|TRBJ1-2
TGTGCCAGCAGTGAATGGGGGCCGTCCGGGACCGCCTACTATGGCTACACCTTC
CASSEWGPSGTAYYGYTF
>.|.|TRBV27|TRBJ1-1
TGTGCCAGCAGTTGGAACAGGGAACGGAACACTGAAGCTTTCTTT
CASSWNRERNTEAFF
>.|.|TRBV5-1|TRBJ1-4
TGCGCCAGCAGCCCCCAAGGCACTAATGAAAAACTGTTTTTT
CASSPQGTNEKLFF